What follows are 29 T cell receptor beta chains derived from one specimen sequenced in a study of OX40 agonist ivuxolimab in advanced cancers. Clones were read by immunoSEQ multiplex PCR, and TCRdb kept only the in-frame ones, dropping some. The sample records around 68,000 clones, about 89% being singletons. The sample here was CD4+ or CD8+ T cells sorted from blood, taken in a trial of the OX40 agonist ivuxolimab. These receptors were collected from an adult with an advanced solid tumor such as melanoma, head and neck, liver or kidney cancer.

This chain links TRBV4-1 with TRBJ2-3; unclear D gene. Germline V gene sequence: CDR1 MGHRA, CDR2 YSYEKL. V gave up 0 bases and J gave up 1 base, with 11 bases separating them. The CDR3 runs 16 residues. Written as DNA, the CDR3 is TGCGCCAGCAGCCAAGAATCTACTTTACGCACAGATACGCAGTATTTT. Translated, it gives CASSQESTLRTDTQYF.

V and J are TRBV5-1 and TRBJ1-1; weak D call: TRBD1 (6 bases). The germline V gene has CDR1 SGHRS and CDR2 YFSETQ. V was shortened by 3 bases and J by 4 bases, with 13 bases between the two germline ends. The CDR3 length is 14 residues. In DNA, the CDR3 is TGCGCCAGCAGCTCACAGGGAGGGGGCACTGAAGCTTTCTTT. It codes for CASSSQGGGTEAFF.

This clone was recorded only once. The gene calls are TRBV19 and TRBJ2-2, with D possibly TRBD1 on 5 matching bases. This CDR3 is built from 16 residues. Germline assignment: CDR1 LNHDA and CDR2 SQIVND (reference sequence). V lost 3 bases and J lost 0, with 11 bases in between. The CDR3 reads CASSIRVGANTGELFF. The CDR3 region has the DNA TGTGCCAGTAGTATCCGGGTAGGGGCGAACACCGGGGAGCTGTTTTTT.

The CDR3 DNA follows: TGCGCCAGCAGCTTGGGTGTGACCGGCACTGAAGCTTTCTTT. The encoded protein is CASSLGVTGTEAFF. The chain couples TRBV5-1 to TRBJ1-1; the D is unclear. The germline V gene encodes CDR1 SGHRS and CDR2 YFSETQ. The CDR3 length is 14 residues. V was clipped by 0 bases and J by 4 bases, with 10 bases between them.

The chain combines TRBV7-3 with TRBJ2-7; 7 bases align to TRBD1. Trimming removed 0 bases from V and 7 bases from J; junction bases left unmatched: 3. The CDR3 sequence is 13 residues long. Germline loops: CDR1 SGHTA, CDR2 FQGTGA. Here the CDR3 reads CASSLTLDREQYF. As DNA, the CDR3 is TGTGCCAGCAGCTTAACCTTGGACAGGGAGCAGTACTTC.

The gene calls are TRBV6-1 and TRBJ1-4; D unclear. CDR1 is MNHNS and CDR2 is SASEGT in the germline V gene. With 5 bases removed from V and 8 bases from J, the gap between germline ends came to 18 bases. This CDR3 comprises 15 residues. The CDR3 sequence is CASSIDRGNLEKLFF. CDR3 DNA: TGTGCCAGCAGTATAGACCGGGGAAACTTAGAAAAACTGTTTTTT.

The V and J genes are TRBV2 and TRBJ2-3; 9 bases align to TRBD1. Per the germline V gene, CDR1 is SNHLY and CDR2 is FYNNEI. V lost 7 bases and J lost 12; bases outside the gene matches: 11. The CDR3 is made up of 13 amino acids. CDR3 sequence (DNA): TGTGCCAGCAATCACTTGCGACAGGGGGACCAGTATTTT. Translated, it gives CASNHLRQGDQYF.

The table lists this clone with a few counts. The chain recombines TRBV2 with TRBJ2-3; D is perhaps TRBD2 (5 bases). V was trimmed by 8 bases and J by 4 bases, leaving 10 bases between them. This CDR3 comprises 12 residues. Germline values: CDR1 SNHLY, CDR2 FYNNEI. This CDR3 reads CASRRISDTQYF. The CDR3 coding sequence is TGTGCCAGCCGGAGGATTTCAGATACGCAGTATTTT.

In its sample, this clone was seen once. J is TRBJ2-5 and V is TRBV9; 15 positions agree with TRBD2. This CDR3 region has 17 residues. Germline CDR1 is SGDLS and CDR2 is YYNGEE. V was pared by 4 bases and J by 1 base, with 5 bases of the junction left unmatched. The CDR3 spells CASSPGLAGGTQETQYF. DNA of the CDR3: TGTGCCAGCAGCCCGGGACTAGCGGGAGGCACCCAAGAGACCCAGTACTTC.

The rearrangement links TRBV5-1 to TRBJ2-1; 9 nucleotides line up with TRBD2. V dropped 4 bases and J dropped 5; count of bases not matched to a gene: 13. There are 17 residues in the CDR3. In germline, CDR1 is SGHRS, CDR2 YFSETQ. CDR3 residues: CASSRLPSGEVHNEQFF. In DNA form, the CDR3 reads TGCGCCAGCAGCCGCCTACCTAGCGGGGAGGTCCACAATGAGCAGTTCTTC.

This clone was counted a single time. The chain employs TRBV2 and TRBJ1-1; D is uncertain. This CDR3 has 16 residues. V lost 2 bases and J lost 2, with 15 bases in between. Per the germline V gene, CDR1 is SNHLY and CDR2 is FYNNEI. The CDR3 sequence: CASSENTPFGNTEAFF. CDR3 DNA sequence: TGTGCCAGCAGTGAAAATACACCCTTTGGCAACACTGAAGCTTTCTTT.

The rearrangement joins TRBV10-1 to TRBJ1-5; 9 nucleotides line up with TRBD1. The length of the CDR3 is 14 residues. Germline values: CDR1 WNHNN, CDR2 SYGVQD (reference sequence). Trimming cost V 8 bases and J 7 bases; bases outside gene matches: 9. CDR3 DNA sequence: TGCGCCAGCTCTACAGGGGGCGTGGGGCAGCCCCAGCATTTT. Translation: CASSTGGVGQPQHF.

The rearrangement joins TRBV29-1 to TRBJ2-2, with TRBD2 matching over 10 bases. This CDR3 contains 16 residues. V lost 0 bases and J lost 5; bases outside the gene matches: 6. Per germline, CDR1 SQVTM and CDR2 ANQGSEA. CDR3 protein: CSVEDFGTSVTGELFF. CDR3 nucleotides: TGCAGCGTTGAAGATTTCGGGACTAGCGTTACCGGGGAGCTGTTTTTT.

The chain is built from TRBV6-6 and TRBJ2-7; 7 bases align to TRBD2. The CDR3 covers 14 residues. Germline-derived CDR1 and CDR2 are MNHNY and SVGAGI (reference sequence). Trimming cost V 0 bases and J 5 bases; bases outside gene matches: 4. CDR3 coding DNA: TGTGCCAGCAGTTACTCGGGAGGGAGGAACGAGCAGTACTTC. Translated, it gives CASSYSGGRNEQYF.

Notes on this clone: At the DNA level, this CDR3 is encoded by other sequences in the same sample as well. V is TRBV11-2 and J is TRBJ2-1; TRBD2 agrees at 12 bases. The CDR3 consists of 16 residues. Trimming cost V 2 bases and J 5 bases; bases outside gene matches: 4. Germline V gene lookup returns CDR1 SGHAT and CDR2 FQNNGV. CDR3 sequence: CASSLTSGRTHNEQFF. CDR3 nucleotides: TGTGCCAGCAGCTTAACTAGCGGGAGGACCCACAATGAGCAGTTCTTC.

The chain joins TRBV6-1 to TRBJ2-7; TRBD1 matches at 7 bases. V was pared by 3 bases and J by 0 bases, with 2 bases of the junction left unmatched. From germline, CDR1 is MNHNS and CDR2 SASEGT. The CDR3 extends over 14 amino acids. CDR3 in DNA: TGTGCCAGCAGTGACAGGGGGAGCTCCTACGAGCAGTACTTC. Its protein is CASSDRGSSYEQYF.

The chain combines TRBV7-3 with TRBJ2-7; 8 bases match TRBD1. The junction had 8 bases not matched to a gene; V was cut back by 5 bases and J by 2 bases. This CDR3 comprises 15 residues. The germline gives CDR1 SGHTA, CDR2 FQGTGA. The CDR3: CASSTRTGPPYEQYF. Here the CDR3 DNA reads TGTGCCAGCAGCACACGGACAGGGCCGCCCTACGAGCAGTACTTC.

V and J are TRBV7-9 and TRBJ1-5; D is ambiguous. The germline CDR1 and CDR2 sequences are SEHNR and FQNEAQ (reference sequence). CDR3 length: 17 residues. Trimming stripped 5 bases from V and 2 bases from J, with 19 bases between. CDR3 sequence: CASSPVVRHARNQPQHF. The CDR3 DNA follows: TGTGCCAGCAGCCCGGTGGTCAGGCACGCGCGCAATCAGCCCCAGCATTTT.

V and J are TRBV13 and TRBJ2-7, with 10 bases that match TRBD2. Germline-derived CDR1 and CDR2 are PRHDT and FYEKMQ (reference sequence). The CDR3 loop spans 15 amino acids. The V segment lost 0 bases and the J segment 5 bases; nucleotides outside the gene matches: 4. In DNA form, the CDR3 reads TGTGCCAGCAGCTTAGGCCGGCTAGCGGGAGACGAGCAGTACTTC. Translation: CASSLGRLAGDEQYF.

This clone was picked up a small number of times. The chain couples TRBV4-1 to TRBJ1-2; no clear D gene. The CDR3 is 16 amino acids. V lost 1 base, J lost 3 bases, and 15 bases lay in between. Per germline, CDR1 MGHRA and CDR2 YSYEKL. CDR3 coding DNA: TGCGCCAGCAGCCAAGGAGAGGTGGACCGTGACTATGGCTACACCTTC. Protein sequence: CASSQGEVDRDYGYTF.

CDR3 bases: TGTGCCAGCAGTTTAGCGTGGGAGCAGTTCTTC. It specifies CASSLAWEQFF. The chain is built from TRBV28 and TRBJ2-1; unclear D gene. The V gene lost 2 bases and the J gene lost 10 bases, with 6 bases spanning the gap. The CDR3 is 11 amino acids. Germline values: CDR1 MDHEN, CDR2 SYDVKM. Together with reference TRBV28 and TRBJ2-1, the CDR3 gives the full variable domain: DVKVTQSSRYLVKRTGEKVFLECVQDMDHENMFWYRQDPGLGLRLIYFSYDVKMKEKGDIPEGYSVSREKKERFSLILESASTNQTSMYLCASSLAWEQFFGPGTRLTVL.

The DNA of the CDR3 is TGCAGCGTAGGCAGGGATCATGAGCAGTTCTTC. Its translation: CSVGRDHEQFF. The chain couples TRBV29-1 to TRBJ2-1; tentatively, D is TRBD1 (5 bases). The CDR3 loop spans 11 amino acids. Germline V gives CDR1 SQVTM, CDR2 ANQGSEA. V was shortened by 6 bases and J by 8 bases, with 11 bases between the two germline ends.

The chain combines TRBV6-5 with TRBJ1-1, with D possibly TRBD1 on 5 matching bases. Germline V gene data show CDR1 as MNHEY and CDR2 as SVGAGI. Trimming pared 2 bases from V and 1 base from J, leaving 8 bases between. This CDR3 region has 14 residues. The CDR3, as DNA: TGTGCCAGCAGTTACCTAGGGGAGAACACTGAAGCTTTCTTT. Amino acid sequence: CASSYLGENTEAFF.

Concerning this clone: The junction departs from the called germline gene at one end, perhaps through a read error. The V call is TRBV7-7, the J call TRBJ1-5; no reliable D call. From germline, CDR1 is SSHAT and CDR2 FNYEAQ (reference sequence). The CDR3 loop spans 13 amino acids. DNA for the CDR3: TGTGCTAGCAGCTTGGGCATCAATCAGCCCCAGCATTTT. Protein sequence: CASSLGINQPQHF.

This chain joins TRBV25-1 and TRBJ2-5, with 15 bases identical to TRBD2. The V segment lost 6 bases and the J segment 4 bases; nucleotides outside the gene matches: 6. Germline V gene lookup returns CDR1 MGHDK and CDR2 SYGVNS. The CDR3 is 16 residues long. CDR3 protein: CASRGTSGRLLETQYF. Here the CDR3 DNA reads TGTGCCAGCAGAGGGACTAGCGGGAGGCTCTTAGAGACCCAGTACTTC.

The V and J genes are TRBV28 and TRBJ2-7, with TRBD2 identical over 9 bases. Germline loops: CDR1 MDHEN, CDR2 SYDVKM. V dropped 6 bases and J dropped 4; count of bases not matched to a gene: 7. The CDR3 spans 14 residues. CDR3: CASSRRGGPYEQYF. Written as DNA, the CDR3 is TGTGCCAGCAGCCGGCGGGGGGGACCTTACGAGCAGTACTTC.

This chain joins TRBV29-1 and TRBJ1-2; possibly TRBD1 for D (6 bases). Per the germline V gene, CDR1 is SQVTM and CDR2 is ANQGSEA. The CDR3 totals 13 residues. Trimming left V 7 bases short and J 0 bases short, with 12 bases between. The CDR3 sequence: CSAPTGSNYGYTF. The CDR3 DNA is TGCAGCGCTCCGACAGGTTCTAACTATGGCTACACCTTC.

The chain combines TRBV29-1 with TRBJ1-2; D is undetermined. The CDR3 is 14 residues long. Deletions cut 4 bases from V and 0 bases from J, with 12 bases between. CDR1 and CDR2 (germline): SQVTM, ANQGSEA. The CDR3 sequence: CSVVRPTTNYGYTF. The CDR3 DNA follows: TGCAGCGTTGTCCGCCCCACAACTAACTATGGCTACACCTTC.

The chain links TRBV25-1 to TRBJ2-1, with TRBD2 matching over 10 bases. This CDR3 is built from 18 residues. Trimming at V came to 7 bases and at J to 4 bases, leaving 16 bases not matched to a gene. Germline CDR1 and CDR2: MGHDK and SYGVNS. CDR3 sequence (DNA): TGTGCCAGCACCCATAGCAGCGGGAGGGCCATCGGGTACAATGAGCAGTTCTTC. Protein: CASTHSSGRAIGYNEQFF.